The present entry profiles one TCR beta chain with its context. The antigen it recognizes is unknown. No much larger clone is present one base from it, and per-base qualities are unavailable. The Qiagen DNeasy kit was used to extract genomic DNA from unsorted PBMCs and from the negatively selected CD4+ and CD8+ fractions. Amplification of TCR beta CDR3 regions was done by immunoSEQ multiplex PCR with primers that anneal to V and J segments. A synthetic immune receptor repertoire was used to minimize amplification bias, and remaining bias was computationally removed after sequencing. Under the source paper's analysis protocol: Custom Python scripts were used to quantify repertoire diversity as the Shannon entropy index. Unsorted, CD4+ and CD8+ repertoires were analyzed separately, except for combined analyses in which CD4+ and CD8+ sequences were merged in silico. A clone counted as expanded when the clone's frequency after treatment rose at least 2-fold relative to C1D1, and clones undetected at baseline were given a pseudocount of 0.5. Singleton clones were defined as clones with 0 or 1 copy at C1D1, and non-singleton clones were defined as clones with 2 or more copies. Clones expanded in unsorted samples were labelled as CD4+, CD8+ or unknown by matching protein sequences in sorted samples from the same patient. Wilcoxon tests on paired samples were used to test diversity changes from C1D1 to C4D1. The clones in this table, taken by TCRdb from immuneACCESS, are in-frame only. Not every clone is retained; where verified, under half of the shortfall comes from an unresolved V gene, and the cause of the rest is unknown. That table gives V, J and clone size, and the DNA gave D and trimming. A total of tens of thousands of clones appear in this sample, around 82% of them only once. Of the sample, approximately 29% is held by the ten largest clones.

This sample is drawn from a study of PD-1 blockade in classical Hodgkin lymphoma (dated by TCRdb to about 2020). Turning to the overall study: Nivolumab dosing was 3 mg/kg intravenously every 2 weeks, continuing until either disease progression or unacceptable toxicity. To define a peripheral blood immune signature of response to PD-1 blockade in classical Hodgkin lymphoma, the study combined TCR beta sequencing with CyTOF. Broader findings and caveats from the paper: Baseline TCR diversity was reported as lower in newly diagnosed patients than in healthy donors, and lower still in relapsed/refractory patients. Diversity was lower in patients who began nivolumab less than 1 year after ASCT, so these patients were left out of later analyses to avoid confounding by immune reconstitution. Trial patients achieving complete response had baseline diversity similar to newly diagnosed patients, whereas partial responders and progressors had significantly lower diversity. The study was restricted to a single clinical trial cohort, and the causes of repertoire differences, possibly disease activity or prior therapy, were left undefined. A significant rise by C4D1 was seen in CD4+ but not CD8+ TCR diversity (p=0.0027 vs p=0.16), with the rise being most apparent in complete responders (p=0.02).

This specimen's time point label, per the study, means: cycle 1 day 1 (C1D1), immediately before nivolumab initiation. Every trial patient had relapsed after autologous stem cell transplantation, and cohorts A, B and C differed in prior brentuximab vedotin exposure. The trial cohort was composed of about 53 patients with relapsed/refractory classical Hodgkin lymphoma, for whom complete response, partial response or progressive disease was recorded as best overall response. Single-agent nivolumab was administered to trial patients in the multi-cohort phase II CheckMate 205 trial. Best overall response was determined by an independent review committee according to the 2007 International Working Group response criteria. Trial PBMCs were obtained immediately prior to nivolumab initiation (C1D1) and on therapy at cycle 2 day 1 and cycle 4 day 1. Peripheral blood was collected in 8 mL Vacutainer Cell Preparation Tubes, from which PBMCs were isolated by centrifugation and then cryopreserved.

The TCR was taken from a human donor with classical Hodgkin lymphoma. This specimen consisted of peripheral blood mononuclear cells (PBMCs), obtained at baseline.

The CDR3 sequence is CASSSGTGTDLMNTEAFF. Read as DNA, the sequence is TGCGCCAGCTCCTCTGGAACCGGGACAGACCTCATGAACACTGAAGCTTTCTTT. The chain employs TRBV5-1 and TRBJ1-1, with 7 junctional bases fitting TRBD1. The germline V end is reduced by 7 bases and the J end by 0 bases; junction bases left unmatched: 18. The germline V gene provides CDR1 SGHRS and CDR2 YFSETQ. The CDR3 starts with the cysteine, ends with the phenylalanine, and has 18 residues. The entry retains the CDR3 DNA only, 54 bases that are in frame from base 1.